Listed below are T cell receptor beta chains from one sample, sequenced in a study of T cells expressing NK-cell markers. TCRdb processed the 5' RACE reads again and assigns one entry to each CDR3 protein, with no DNA. The sample has 350,000 to 500,000 distinct CDR3 sequences; the top ten hold 6% to 9.5%. Sequenced input: blood T cells: a sorted CD56 or NKG2C T cell subset, CD4+ or CD8+ T cells, or bulk PBMC T cells (not recorded which). The receptors stem from a woman aged 18 to 75 in good health. The CDR3 runs from the conserved cysteine through the conserved F or W. Fields, in order: J gene, V gene, CDR3 protein.

TRBJ2-3,TRBV7-8,CASSQRGVPGTDTQYF
TRBJ2-1,TRBV7-9,CASSLAGLAVYNEQFF
TRBJ2-1,TRBV29-1,CSVRPGVSSYNEQFF
TRBJ1-5,TRBV7-2,CASSFDPGGNQPQHF
TRBJ1-5,TRBV7-2,CASSLGIGGRPQHF
TRBJ2-7,TRBV7-2,CASKLWASSYEQYF
TRBJ2-7,TRBV20-1,CSATSGTTWYEQYF
TRBJ2-7,TRBV6-2/TRBV6-3,CASSTAATSYEQYF
TRBJ1-4,TRBV6-5,CASSYQGAFGEKLFF
TRBJ1-5,TRBV6-1,CASSDAARGGNQPQHF
TRBJ2-1,TRBV11-2,CASSLVAVGNEQFF
TRBJ2-5,TRBV18,CASSPIEKETQYF
TRBJ1-1,TRBV28,CASSPLDTEAFF
TRBJ2-6,TRBV6-4,CASSGGQGASGANVLTF
TRBJ1-1,TRBV18,CASSQIQGWTEAFF
TRBJ2-4,TRBV4-1,CASSGAGFLAENIQYF
TRBJ2-7,TRBV6-1,CASSQWVAGVGEQYF
TRBJ2-1,TRBV7-3,CASSLTWARGHNEQFF
TRBJ1-2,TRBV5-1,CASSLMPGGSNYGYTF
TRBJ1-3,TRBV20-1,CSALGTLSGNTIYF
TRBJ2-7,TRBV7-2,CASSTGTTYYEQYF
TRBJ2-7,TRBV5-1,CASSPLKPTEQYF
TRBJ2-7,TRBV12-3/TRBV12-4,CASSPLAAVLNEQYF
TRBJ2-7,TRBV20-1,CSARDWLSFEDEQYF
TRBJ2-7,TRBV5-1,CASSLGGADSYEQYF
TRBJ1-6,TRBV20-1,CSARDGQGVNSPLHF
TRBJ1-1,TRBV6-5,CASSYAQNTEAFF
TRBJ1-1,TRBV4-3,CASSQSIRSRVNTEAFF
TRBJ2-1,TRBV20-1,CSARSGAVDEQFF
TRBJ2-4,TRBV3-1,CASSEGVTSGRVGYRNIQYF
TRBJ2-3,TRBV20-1,CSASPVAVGAATDTQYF
TRBJ2-3,TRBV6-5,CASSFRASSTDTQYF
TRBJ2-2,TRBV4-3,CASSQGTNTGELFF
TRBJ2-2,TRBV6-2/TRBV6-3,CASSSATGTILAGELFF
TRBJ2-1,TRBV5-1,CASSLGIGVGYNEQFF
TRBJ2-5,TRBV19,CASSPSVAETQYF
TRBJ1-1,TRBV27,CASIPQGFTEAFF
TRBJ2-3,TRBV29-1,CSDLSTGTSGGRDTQYF
TRBJ2-6,TRBV5-1,CASSAVGGSGANVLTF
TRBJ2-3,TRBV15,CATSREFRGTDTQYF
TRBJ1-3,TRBV5-1,CASSLDPGTGNTIYF
TRBJ2-1,TRBV5-4,CASSYGGIEQFF
TRBJ2-7,TRBV29-1,CSVEDPSLAGGPYEQYF
TRBJ1-3,TRBV20-1,CSASVRGLNSGNTIYF
TRBJ2-1,TRBV20-1,CSAINGGRSYNEQFF
TRBJ1-1,TRBV19,CASSIGSRANTEAFF
TRBJ2-1,TRBV4-3,CASSRGSGGARNEQFF
TRBJ1-2,TRBV6-5,CASRQGAGGYTF
TRBJ2-3,TRBV7-8,CASSPGTYPGDTQYF
TRBJ1-1,TRBV18,CASSPFRDTEAFF
TRBJ1-1,TRBV10-3,CAISESGDSRGEAFF
TRBJ2-5,TRBV5-6,CASSSGWGSGQETQYF
TRBJ2-3,TRBV15,CATSRDRSGSSGTDTQYF
TRBJ1-4,TRBV20-1,CSAPGTGEKLFF
TRBJ1-2,TRBV29-1,CSVETGGLRYTF
TRBJ2-7,TRBV7-2,CASSLGVIPYEQYF
TRBJ2-1,TRBV24-1,CATSRTRGGNYNEQFF
TRBJ1-2,TRBV7-6,CASSLGARSYGYTF
TRBJ2-3,TRBV9,CASSSPPDYTDTQYF
TRBJ1-4,TRBV5-1,CASSVLANEKLFF